This entry lists 9 T cell receptor beta chains sequenced from one sample in a study of blood T cell repertoires in COVID-19. The table came from immunoSEQ multiplex PCR; TCRdb's copy has only in-frame clones and leaves some out. The profile shows some 26,000 clones, approximately 80% of them singletons. The sample consisted of peripheral blood. All receptors come from a man between 65 and 85 years old with acute or convalescent COVID-19.

The rearrangement uses TRBV7-2 and TRBJ1-3; D is possibly TRBD1 (5 bases). The CDR3 is 13 residues long. Trimming removed 8 bases from V and 4 bases from J, with 12 bases in between. Looked up from germline, CDR1 is SGHTA and CDR2 is FQGNSA. The CDR3 loop is CASEQDRGNTIYF. The CDR3 DNA reads TGTGCCAGCGAACAGGACCGGGGAAACACCATATATTTT.

The chain employs TRBV30 and TRBJ2-6; no clear D. The CDR3 contains 12 residues. V was pared by 3 bases and J by 6 bases, with 6 bases between. The germline gives CDR1 GTSNPN, CDR2 SVGIG (reference sequence). CDR3 region: CAWSDSANVLTF. For the CDR3, the DNA is TGTGCCTGGAGCGACTCGGCCAACGTCCTGACTTTC. Full variable domain (remainder filled in from reference TRBV30 and TRBJ2-6): SQTIHQWPATLVQPVGSPLSLECTVEGTSNPNLYWYRQAAGRGLQLLFYSVGIGQISSEVPQNLSASRPQDRQFILSSKKLLLSDSGFYLCAWSDSANVLTFGAGSRLTVL.

This rearrangement joins TRBV19 to TRBJ1-2; 11 bases are a match to TRBD1. CDR1 is LNHDA, CDR2 SQIVND, per germline (reference sequence). V was clipped by 7 bases and J by 3 bases; unmatched bases: 10. This CDR3 has 16 amino acids. The CDR3 region has the DNA TGTGCCAGTACCAACACGGGGACAGGGGGACACTATGGCTACACCTTC. Its protein is CASTNTGTGGHYGYTF.

The chain is built from TRBV5-1 and TRBJ1-1, with a possible D match to TRBD1 (6 bases). Germline CDR1 and CDR2: SGHRS and YFSETQ. The CDR3 is 14 residues long. Trimming took 4 bases from V and 1 from J, leaving 11 bases between them. The CDR3 coding sequence is TGCGCCAGCAGCCAGGACAGACAGAACACTGAAGCTTTCTTT. It translates to CASSQDRQNTEAFF.

The rearrangement uses TRBV3-1 (or the pseudogene TRBV3-2) and TRBJ2-3; D might be TRBD1 (6 bases). From germline, CDR1 is LGHDT and CDR2 YNNKEL (reference sequence). CDR3 length: 15 residues. Between the trimmed V and J ends, which lost 4 bases and 0 bases, there was a span of 11 bases. The CDR3 DNA reads TGTGCCAGCAGCCCCTGGACAGATAGCACAGATACGCAGTATTTT. The encoded protein is CASSPWTDSTDTQYF.

The V and J genes are TRBV25-1 and TRBJ2-7, with D hard to call. The V gene lost 1 base and the J gene lost 7 bases, with 26 bases spanning the gap. The CDR3 is made up of 18 amino acids. Germline values: CDR1 MGHDK, CDR2 SYGVNS. In nucleotides, the CDR3 is TGTGCCAGCAGTGAATCAATAGAGTCAGGTTTTTGCTGGTGGGAGCAGTACTTC. Encoded protein: CASSESIESGFCWWEQYF.

The chain links TRBV27 to TRBJ2-7, with 7 bases identical to TRBD1. V lost 2 bases and J lost 3; bases outside the gene matches: 7. The CDR3 totals 15 residues. CDR1 and CDR2 from the germline V gene are MNHEY and SMNVEV (reference sequence). CDR3 bases: TGTGCCAGCAGTTTAGGGATAGCAGGGGGCTACGAGCAGTACTTC. Encoded protein: CASSLGIAGGYEQYF.

This clone was detected only once. CDR3 residues: CASSTRQNQPQHF. The DNA of the CDR3 is TGTGCCAGTAGTACCCGACAAAATCAGCCCCAGCATTTT. The V gene is TRBV19, the J gene TRBJ1-5; D is unresolved. CDR1 and CDR2 (germline): LNHDA, SQIVND (reference sequence). The V gene lost 4 bases and the J gene lost 4 bases, with 8 bases spanning the gap. The CDR3 length is 13 residues.

The table lists this clone with a few counts. This chain joins TRBV4-2 and TRBJ1-1; no clear D gene. Germline V gene lookup returns CDR1 LGHNA and CDR2 YNFKEQ. The CDR3 totals 12 residues. V gave up 0 bases and J gave up 8 bases, with 7 bases separating them. CDR3 amino acids: CASSQEFREAFF. CDR3 nucleotides: TGTGCCAGCAGCCAAGAATTCCGGGAAGCTTTCTTT.